This T cell receptor beta chain was captured by sequencing in a study of cytomegalovirus exposure and HLA in healthy donors (dated by TCRdb to 2015 to 2018). Notes on the research overall: In an earlier analysis of approximately 500 of the donors, 250 to 300 Gb of sequence data and roughly 100 million unique TCR beta sequences from 150 million to 200 million T cells were reported. An early release covering roughly 640 HLA-typed donors comprised about 300 gigabases of sequencing data and around 86 million unique TCR sequences. Of the 300 to 400 genotyped donors, around 81% fell in the genetic ancestry cluster associated with self-reported Caucasian donors. The study aimed to test whether signatures of past pathogen exposure could be identified by cataloging public T cell receptors. The study profiled the T cell repertoires of more than 500 subjects by immunosequencing and related them to cytomegalovirus serostatus. Along with the approximately 700-subject first cohort, a separate validation cohort of over a hundred different subjects was used. The study combined high-throughput TCR immunosequencing, statistical association of individual TCRs with disease status, and machine learning to predict cytomegalovirus infection status. A later analysis re-examined previously published TCR beta repertoires from more than 600 donors and added high-resolution HLA genotyping to investigate patterns of TCR occurrence. The later analysis used no new phenotypic data to find candidate immune exposures, relying instead on TCR beta sequences and their occurrence across donors. An earlier analysis of several hundred of the donors applied high-throughput TCR beta sequencing to assess whether each TCR beta V gene segment acted as functional or pseudogenic. Donor age, sex, ethnicity and CMV serostatus were collected together with the repertoire data. A later genetic analysis used genome-wide SNP genotypes for about 60% of the 666 donors, treating that subset as a discovery cohort. All discovery cohort repertoires had been generated on a single sequencing platform. Both class I and class II loci were covered by HLA typing, at four-digit resolution. The number of typed donors differed by locus: about 629-640 for A, B, C, DRB1 and DQB1; 500 to 550 for DQA1; 606 for DPA1; and around 450 for DPB1. A few DR-DQ haplotypes were handled as single units for association and clustering because linkage in the cohort was strong. Across around 400 genotyped donors of the cohort, an average of approximately 200,000 unique TCR beta nucleotide sequences per donor were sequenced, and roughly 17% of those sequences were non-productive.

What the work shows at the level of the full study, not this receptor alone: A few of the identified cytomegalovirus-associated TCR beta chains were confirmed in vitro to be specific for cytomegalovirus antigens. The study listed 150 to 200 TCR beta chains as associated with cytomegalovirus. According to a later analysis, most CMV-associated TCR beta chains appeared to be HLA-restricted, and the HLA associations seemed to be driven largely by CMV exposure. The 87-base-pair reads could not distinguish some IMGT-functional V segments, including TRBV6-2 and TRBV6-3, so those segments were excluded. A later analysis associated 16,951 TCR beta sequences with specific HLA alleles at a false discovery rate of 0.05. Because some donors lacked HLA typing at each locus, the association tests relied only on the typed subset. An association between a missense DCLRE1C variant and V-gene and J-gene trimming of TCR beta chains was found in a later genetic analysis and replicated in an independent cohort. Linkage disequilibrium might explain the correlated functional status among segregating V segments, but an unknown experimental factor could not be ruled out. In a later analysis, the rate of TCR association differed among HLA loci, with DRB1 alleles having the most associated TCRs and HLA-C alleles having the fewest. In an earlier analysis of roughly 500 of the donors, most TCR beta V segments appeared in productive rearrangements about 90% or about 30% of the time, broadly matching IMGT annotations. Assigning TCR associations to individual alleles was difficult when HLA alleles, especially DR and DQ, strongly co-occurred. Approximately 18 rarely observed V segments, including chromosome 9 orphons, were excluded from the earlier analysis of several hundred of the donors because counts were too low. This cohort had only TCR beta chains sequenced, and the lack of alpha or paired-chain data limited which features could be detected. For the cohort, immune exposure information was limited to CMV serostatus. The classifier was reported to diagnose cytomegalovirus status with high specificity and sensitivity in both the original and validation cohorts. According to the authors, the approach could potentially be generalized to other disease states and immunological phenotypes. A further reported finding was that TCR beta sequences accurately predicted the HLA-A and HLA-B alleles for most subjects in the first cohort. In a later analysis, HLA-associated TCR beta chains were found to be more clonally expanded and to have lower generation probabilities than equally common non-associated chains. Sequencing depth was assumed to be roughly uniform across donors in the presence/absence analyses, though that assumption may not hold. Compared with the roughly 720-donor mean, donors in an Asian-associated ancestry cluster had fewer N-insertions in productive TCRs, according to a later genetic analysis. According to a later analysis, parvovirus B19, influenza, CMV and Epstein-Barr virus appeared linked to several top co-occurrence clusters. Most TCR sequences were seen in very few donors, while some public TCRs were found in many individuals. A cluster of highly shared sequence variants was judged likely to be a technical artifact of the sequencing pipeline.

The method behind the library was the immunoSEQ multiplex PCR assay. The multiplex PCR relied on a mix of 60 forward primers for TCR Vbeta segments and 13 reverse primers for TCR Jbeta segments. A multiplex PCR assay on genomic DNA amplified the CDR3 region of rearranged TCR beta genes. The amplified TCR beta libraries were sequenced on the Illumina HiSeq System as 87-base-pair reads. For the original study's pipeline: Across the 700 or so repertoires, a later analysis counted 60 million to 90 million unique TCR beta chains, 9.5 million to 12 million of which were shared by at least two donors. Raw reads were error-corrected and collapsed into unique sequences by a nearest-neighbor algorithm in which closely related sequences were merged to remove PCR and sequencing errors. Alignment of CDR3 sequences to IMGT reference sequences was used to assign V, D and J gene segments. For a sequence to be retained, a match of at least six nucleotides was required to both a V gene segment and a J gene segment. Rearrangements were classified as productive when the CDR3 lacked stop codons and remained in frame with V and J, and all other rearrangements were classified as non-productive. CDR3 was defined according to IMGT convention as the region running from the second conserved V-encoded cysteine to the conserved J-encoded phenylalanine. Sequences without an unambiguous match to a single V gene segment were excluded from the earlier analysis of about 600 of the donors. In an earlier analysis of several hundred of the donors, V segments were called functional above 56.7% productive rearrangements and were called segregating when the between-donor standard deviation exceeded 5%. To diagnose cytomegalovirus status from the catalog of TCR beta chain sequences, a statistical classification framework was built. A later analysis assigned V and J genes by comparing TCR nucleotide sequences with IMGT/GENE-DB human TR gene sequences. In a later analysis, CDR3 sequences and most-parsimonious VDJ recombination scenarios were assigned using the TCRdist pipeline. A later analysis defined each TCR beta chain by its CDR3 amino acid sequence plus V-gene family, and excluded reads lacking a unique V-gene family. As a way to deal with suspected cross-contamination and a sequencing artifact, a later analysis dropped roughly 600 nucleotide sequences that were highly shared and had low generation probability. A later analysis calculated a clonal expansion index for each public chain from normalized within-repertoire ranks of inferred template counts. A later analysis computed generation probabilities with a VDJ recombination model fitted to out-of-frame rearrangements, and checked the results against IGoR. In a later analysis, hypergeometric tests were used to score TCR-TCR, TCR-HLA and TCR-CMV co-occurrence, with a repertoire-size bias correction applied to TCR pairs. To estimate false discovery rates, a later analysis permuted the HLA or CMV assignments 20 times. In a later analysis, co-occurring TCRs were grouped using DBSCAN, and TCRdist sequence similarity was added for clustering within HLA-allele-positive subsets. Repertoires with fewer than 30,000 or more than 120,000 public chains, plus five repertoires with anomalous nucleotide sharing, were excluded from co-occurrence clustering. The source is immuneACCESS, and TCRdb retained only in-frame sequences with V and J called. Part of the clones is not carried over; for the studies checked, unresolved V genes explain less than half of this, and the remainder is unexplained. The DNA gave D and trimming, while V, J and clone size come from that table. The sample profile shows approximately 130,000 clones; approximately 84% of them were found once. The ten most abundant clones make up 1.8% of the sample.

Per the germline V gene, MDHEN is the CDR1 and SYDVKM is the CDR2. V is reduced by 9 bases and J by 0 bases, leaving a spacing of 9 bases between them. There are 14 amino acids in the CDR3, from cysteine to phenylalanine inclusive. CDR3 DNA is the only sequence kept; it has 42 bases, read in frame from the first base. The sample holds a few counts of this clone. Its antigen is not yet known. The input lacks base qualities; no much larger clone sits a single base away. Other DNA sequences in this specimen translate into the identical CDR3. The cohort was made up of about 670 healthy bone marrow donors. At the time of sampling, every cohort member was nominally healthy, though immune exposures that went unrecorded were likely present. The donor was CMV seronegative and belonged to the group of 352 seronegative cohort members. A peripheral blood sample was collected from each donor, and TCR beta sequencing was performed on peripheral blood mononuclear cells. Genomic DNA was extracted from the blood cell samples with the Qiagen DNeasy Blood Extraction Kit.

The chain joins TRBV28 to TRBJ2-6, and perhaps TRBD2 as D gene, on 5 matching bases. Sequenced input: PBMCs. The sequence derives from a woman between 40 and 50 years old in good health and CMV-seronegative. The sequenced DNA: TGTGCCAGGTATCGGGACTCTGGGGCCAACGTCCTGACTTTC. This sequence encodes CARYRDSGANVLTF.